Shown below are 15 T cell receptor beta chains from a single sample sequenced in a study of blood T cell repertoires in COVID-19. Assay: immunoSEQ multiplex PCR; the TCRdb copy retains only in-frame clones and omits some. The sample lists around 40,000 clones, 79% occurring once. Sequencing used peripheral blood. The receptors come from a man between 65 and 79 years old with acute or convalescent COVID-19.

The CDR3 DNA sequence: TGTGCCAGCAGCCCCCGTTGGACAGGTGTTGAGCACGAGCAGTACTTC. Translating gives CASSPRWTGVEHEQYF. V gene TRBV3-1 (or the pseudogene TRBV3-2) combines with J gene TRBJ2-7, with 7 bases aligning to TRBD1. Germline CDR1 reads LGHDT; CDR2 reads YNNKEL (reference sequence). This CDR3 has 16 residues. The V segment lost 4 bases and the J segment 5 bases; nucleotides outside the gene matches: 14.

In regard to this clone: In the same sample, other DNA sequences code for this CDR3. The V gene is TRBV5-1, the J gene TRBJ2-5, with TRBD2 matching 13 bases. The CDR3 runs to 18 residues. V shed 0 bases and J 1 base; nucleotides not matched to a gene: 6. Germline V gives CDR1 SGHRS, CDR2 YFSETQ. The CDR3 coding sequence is TGCGCCAGCAGCTTGGCCCCCGGACTAGCGGGAGTCCAAGAGACCCAGTACTTC. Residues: CASSLAPGLAGVQETQYF.

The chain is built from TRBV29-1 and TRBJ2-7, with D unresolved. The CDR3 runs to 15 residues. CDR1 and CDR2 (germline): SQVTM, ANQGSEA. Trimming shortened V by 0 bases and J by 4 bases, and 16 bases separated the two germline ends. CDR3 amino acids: CSVEDPGAPRYEQYF. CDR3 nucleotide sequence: TGCAGCGTTGAAGACCCCGGAGCCCCGAGGTACGAGCAGTACTTC.

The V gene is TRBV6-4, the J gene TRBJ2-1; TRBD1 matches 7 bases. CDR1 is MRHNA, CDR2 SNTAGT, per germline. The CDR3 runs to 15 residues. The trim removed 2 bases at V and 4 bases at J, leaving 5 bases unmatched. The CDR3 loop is CASSDTRDSYNEQFF. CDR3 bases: TGTGCCAGCAGTGACACCCGGGACAGTTACAATGAGCAGTTCTTC.

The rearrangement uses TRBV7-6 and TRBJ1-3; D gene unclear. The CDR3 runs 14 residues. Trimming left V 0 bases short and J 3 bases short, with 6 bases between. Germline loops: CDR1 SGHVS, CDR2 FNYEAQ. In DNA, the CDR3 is TGTGCCAGCAGCTTAGCCCCAGTTGGAAACACCATATATTTT. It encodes CASSLAPVGNTIYF.

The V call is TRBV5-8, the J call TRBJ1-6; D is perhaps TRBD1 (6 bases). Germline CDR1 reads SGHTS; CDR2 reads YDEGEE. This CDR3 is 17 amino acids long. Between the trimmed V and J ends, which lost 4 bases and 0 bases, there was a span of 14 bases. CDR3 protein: CASSAGQQTSYNSPLHF. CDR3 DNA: TGTGCCAGCAGCGCAGGACAGCAAACCTCCTATAATTCACCCCTCCACTTT.

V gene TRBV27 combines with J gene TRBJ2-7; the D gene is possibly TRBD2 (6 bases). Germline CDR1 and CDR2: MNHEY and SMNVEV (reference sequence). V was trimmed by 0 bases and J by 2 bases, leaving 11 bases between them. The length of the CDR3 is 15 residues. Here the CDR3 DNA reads TGTGCCAGCAGTTTATCTGGCGGGACCCCCTACGAGCAGTACTTC. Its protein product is CASSLSGGTPYEQYF.

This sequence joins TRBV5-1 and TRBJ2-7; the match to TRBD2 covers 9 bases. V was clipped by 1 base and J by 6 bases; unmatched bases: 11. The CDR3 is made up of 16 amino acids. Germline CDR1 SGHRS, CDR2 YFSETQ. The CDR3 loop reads CASSLMAGGPGSEQYF. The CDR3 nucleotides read TGCGCCAGCAGCTTGATGGCGGGAGGGCCTGGTTCCGAGCAGTACTTC. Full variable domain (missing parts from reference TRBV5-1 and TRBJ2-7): KAGVTQTPRYLIKTRGQQVTLSCSPISGHRSVSWYQQTPGQGLQFLFEYFSETQRNKGNFPGRFSGRQFSNSRSEMNVSTLELGDSALYLCASSLMAGGPGSEQYFGPGTRLTVT.

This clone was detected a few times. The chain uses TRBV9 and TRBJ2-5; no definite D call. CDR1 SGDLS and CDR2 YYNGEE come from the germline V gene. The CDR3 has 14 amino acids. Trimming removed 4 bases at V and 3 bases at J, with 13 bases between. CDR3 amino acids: CASSPQVTKETQYF. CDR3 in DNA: TGTGCCAGCAGCCCGCAGGTGACGAAAGAGACCCAGTACTTC.

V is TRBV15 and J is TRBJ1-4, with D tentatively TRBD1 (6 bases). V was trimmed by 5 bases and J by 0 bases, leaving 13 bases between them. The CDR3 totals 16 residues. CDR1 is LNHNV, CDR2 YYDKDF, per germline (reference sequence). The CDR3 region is CATSRAGAATNEKLFF. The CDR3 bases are TGTGCCACCAGCCGGGCAGGGGCCGCAACTAATGAAAAACTGTTTTTT. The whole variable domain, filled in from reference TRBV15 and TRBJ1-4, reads DAMVIQNPRYQVTQFGKPVTLSCSQTLNHNVMYWYQQKSSQAPKLLFHYYDKDFNNEADTPDNFQSRRPNTSFCFLDIRSPGLGDTAMYLCATSRAGAATNEKLFFGSGTQLSVL.

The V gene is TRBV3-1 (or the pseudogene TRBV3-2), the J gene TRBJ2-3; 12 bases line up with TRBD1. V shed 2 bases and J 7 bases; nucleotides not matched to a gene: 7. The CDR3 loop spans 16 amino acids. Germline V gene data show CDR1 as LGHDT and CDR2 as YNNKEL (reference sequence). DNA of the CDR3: TGTGCCAGCAGCCAAACCGGGACAGGGGGCGTGTATACGCAGTATTTT. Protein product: CASSQTGTGGVYTQYF.

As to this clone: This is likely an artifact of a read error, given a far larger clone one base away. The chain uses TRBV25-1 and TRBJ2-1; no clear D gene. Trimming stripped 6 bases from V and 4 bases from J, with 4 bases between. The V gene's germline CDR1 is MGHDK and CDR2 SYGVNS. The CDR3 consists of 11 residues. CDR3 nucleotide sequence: TGTGCCAGCAGCCCGTACAATGAGCAGTTCTTC. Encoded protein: CASSPYNEQFF.

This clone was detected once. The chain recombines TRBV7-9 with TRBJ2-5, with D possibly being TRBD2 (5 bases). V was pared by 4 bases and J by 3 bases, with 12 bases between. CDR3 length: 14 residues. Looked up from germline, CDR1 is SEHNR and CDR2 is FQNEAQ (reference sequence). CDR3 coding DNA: TGTGCCAGCAGCTCACCGACCGGGGAAGAGACCCAGTACTTC. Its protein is CASSSPTGEETQYF.

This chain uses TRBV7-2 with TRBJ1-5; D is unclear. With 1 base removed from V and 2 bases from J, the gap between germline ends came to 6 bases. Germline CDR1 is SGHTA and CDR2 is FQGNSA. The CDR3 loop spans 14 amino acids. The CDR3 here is CASSLGVGNQPQHF. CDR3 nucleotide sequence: TGTGCCAGCAGCTTAGGCGTGGGCAATCAGCCCCAGCATTTT. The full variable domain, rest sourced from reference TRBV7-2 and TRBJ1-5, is GAGVSQSPSNKVTEKGKDVELRCDPISGHTALYWYRQSLGQGLEFLIYFQGNSAPDKSGLPSDRFSAERTGGSVSTLTIQRTQQEDSAVYLCASSLGVGNQPQHFGDGTRLSIL.

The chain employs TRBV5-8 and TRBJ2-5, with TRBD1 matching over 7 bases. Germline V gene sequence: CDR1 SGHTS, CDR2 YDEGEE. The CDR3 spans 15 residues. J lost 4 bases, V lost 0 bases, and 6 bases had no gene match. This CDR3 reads CASSLGQGTRETQYF. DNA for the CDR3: TGTGCCAGCAGCTTGGGACAGGGAACCAGAGAGACCCAGTACTTC.